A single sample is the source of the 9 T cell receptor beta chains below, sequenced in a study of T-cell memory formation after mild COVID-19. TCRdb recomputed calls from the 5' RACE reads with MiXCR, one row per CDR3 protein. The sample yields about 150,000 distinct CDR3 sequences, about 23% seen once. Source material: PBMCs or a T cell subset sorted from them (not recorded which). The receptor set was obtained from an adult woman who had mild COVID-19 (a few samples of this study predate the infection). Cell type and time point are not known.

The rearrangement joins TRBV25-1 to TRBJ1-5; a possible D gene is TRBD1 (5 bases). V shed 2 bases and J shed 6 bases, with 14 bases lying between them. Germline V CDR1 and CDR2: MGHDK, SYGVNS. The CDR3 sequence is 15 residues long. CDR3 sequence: CASSEGGKGSQPQHF. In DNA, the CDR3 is TGTGCCAGCAGTGAAGGGGGAAAGGGCAGTCAGCCCCAGCATTTT.

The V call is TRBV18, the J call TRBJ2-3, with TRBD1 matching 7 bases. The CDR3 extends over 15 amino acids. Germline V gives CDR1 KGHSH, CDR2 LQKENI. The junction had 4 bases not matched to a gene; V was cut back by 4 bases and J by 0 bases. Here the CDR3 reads CASSLGQSSTDTQYF. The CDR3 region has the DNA TGTGCCAGCTCACTGGGACAGAGTAGCACAGATACGCAGTATTTT. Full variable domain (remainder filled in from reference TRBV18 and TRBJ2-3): NAGVMQNPRHLVRRRGQEARLRCSPMKGHSHVYWYRQLPEEGLKFMVYLQKENIIDESGMPKERFSAEFPKEGPSILRIQQVVRGDSAAYFCASSLGQSSTDTQYFGPGTRLTVL.

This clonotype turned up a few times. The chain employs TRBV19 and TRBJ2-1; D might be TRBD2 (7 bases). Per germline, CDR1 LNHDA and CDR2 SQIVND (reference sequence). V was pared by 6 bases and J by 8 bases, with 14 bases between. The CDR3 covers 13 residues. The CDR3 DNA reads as TGTGCCAGTAGCGTGCGGGGGCCCGATGAGCAGTTCTTC. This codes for CASSVRGPDEQFF.

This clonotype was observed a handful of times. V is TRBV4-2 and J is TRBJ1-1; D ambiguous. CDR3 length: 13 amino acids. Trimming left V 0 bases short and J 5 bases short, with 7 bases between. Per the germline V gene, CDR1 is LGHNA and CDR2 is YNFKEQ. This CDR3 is CASSQEVGTEAFF. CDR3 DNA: TGTGCCAGCAGCCAAGAGGTAGGGACTGAAGCTTTCTTT.

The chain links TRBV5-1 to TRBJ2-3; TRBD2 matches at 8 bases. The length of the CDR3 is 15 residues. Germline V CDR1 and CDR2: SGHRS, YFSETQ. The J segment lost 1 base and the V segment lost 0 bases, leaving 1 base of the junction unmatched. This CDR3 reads CASSLELAGTDTQYF. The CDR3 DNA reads TGCGCCAGCAGCTTGGAACTAGCGGGCACAGATACGCAGTATTTT.

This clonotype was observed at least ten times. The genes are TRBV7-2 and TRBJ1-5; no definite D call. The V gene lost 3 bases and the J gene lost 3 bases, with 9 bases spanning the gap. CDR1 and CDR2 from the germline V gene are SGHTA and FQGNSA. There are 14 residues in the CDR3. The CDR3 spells CASSFGSLNQPQHF. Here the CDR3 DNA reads TGTGCCAGCAGCTTCGGGTCTCTCAATCAGCCCCAGCATTTT.

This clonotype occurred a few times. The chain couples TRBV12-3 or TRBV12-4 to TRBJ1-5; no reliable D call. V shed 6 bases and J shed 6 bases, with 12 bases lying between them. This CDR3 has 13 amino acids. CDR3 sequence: CASRQVAGQPQHF. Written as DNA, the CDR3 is TGTGCCAGCAGGCAAGTTGCCGGTCAGCCCCAGCATTTT.

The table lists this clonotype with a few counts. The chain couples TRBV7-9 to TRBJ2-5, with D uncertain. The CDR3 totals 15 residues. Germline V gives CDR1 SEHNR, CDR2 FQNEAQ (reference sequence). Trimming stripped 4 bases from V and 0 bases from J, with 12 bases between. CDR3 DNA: TGTGCCAGCAGCTACACCGAATGGTACCAAGAGACCCAGTACTTC. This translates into CASSYTEWYQETQYF.

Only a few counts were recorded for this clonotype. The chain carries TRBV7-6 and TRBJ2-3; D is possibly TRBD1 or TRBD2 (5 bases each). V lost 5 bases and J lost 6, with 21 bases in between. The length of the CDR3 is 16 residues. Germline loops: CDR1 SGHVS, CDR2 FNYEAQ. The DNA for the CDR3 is TGTGCCAGCAGCATCCTCCCTGAGGGGTTCGGGGATACGCAGTATTTT. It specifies CASSILPEGFGDTQYF.